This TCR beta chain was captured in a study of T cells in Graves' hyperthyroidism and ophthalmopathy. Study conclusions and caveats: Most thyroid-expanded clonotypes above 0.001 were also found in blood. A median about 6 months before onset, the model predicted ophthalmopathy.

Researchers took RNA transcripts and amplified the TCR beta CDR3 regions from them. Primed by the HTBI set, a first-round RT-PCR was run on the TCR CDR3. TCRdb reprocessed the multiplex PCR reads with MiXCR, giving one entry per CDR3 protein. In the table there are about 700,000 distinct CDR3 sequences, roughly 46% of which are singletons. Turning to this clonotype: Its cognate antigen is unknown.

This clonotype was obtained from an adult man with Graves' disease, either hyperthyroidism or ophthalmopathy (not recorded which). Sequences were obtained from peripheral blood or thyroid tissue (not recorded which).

Here the CDR3 DNA reads TGCAGTTACTCGGGGGGGGAAGGCAATCAGCCCCAGCATTTT. Translated: CSYSGGEGNQPQHF. The V and J genes are TRBV20-1 and TRBJ1-5, with a possible D match to TRBD1 (5 bases). The CDR3 runs 14 residues. Germline V CDR1 and CDR2: DFQATT, SNEGSKA (reference sequence). V dropped 8 bases and J dropped 2 bases, with 16 bases sitting between them.